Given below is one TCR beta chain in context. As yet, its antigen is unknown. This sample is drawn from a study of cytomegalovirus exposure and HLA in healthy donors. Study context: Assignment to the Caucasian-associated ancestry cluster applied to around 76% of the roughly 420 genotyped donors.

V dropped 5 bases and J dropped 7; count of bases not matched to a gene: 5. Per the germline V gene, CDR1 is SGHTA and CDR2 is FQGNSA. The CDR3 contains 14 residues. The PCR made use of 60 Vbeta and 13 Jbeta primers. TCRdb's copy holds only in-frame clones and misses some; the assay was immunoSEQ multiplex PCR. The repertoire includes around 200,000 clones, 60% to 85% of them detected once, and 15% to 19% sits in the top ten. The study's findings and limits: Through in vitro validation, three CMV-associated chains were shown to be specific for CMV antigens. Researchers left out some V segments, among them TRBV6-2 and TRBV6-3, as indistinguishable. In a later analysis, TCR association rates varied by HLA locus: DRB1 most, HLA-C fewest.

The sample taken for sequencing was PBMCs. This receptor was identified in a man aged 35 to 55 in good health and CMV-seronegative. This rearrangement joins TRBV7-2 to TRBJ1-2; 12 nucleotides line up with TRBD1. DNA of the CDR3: TGTGCCAGCAGCGGGACAGGGGGCTTAGGTGGCTACACCTTC. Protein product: CASSGTGGLGGYTF.